This TCR beta chain was sequenced for a study of HIV-infected patients and healthy controls. A remark on this clonotype: Antigen unknown. With a much larger clone just one base away, this may be a read error.

This CDR3 region has 16 residues. Germline assignment: CDR1 SGHAT and CDR2 FQNNGV. About 500 ng RNA was reverse transcribed with alpha and beta constant-region primers. Using multiplexing indices, alpha and beta chain libraries were generated apart by chain-specific third strand synthesis. A 12-nucleotide barcode per molecule came from two concatenated random hexamers added pre-amplification. TCRdb independently ran MiXCR on the 5' RACE reads; one entry per CDR3 protein. The sample includes around 5,700 distinct CDR3 sequences, roughly 23% of them seen just once. Study results and limitations: HIV-infected patients shared fewer CDR3 sequences between individuals than healthy controls. Healthy controls carried many MAIT alpha-chain CDR3s, while HIV+ repertoires had few. Significantly higher mean Gini indices appeared in HIV-infected repertoires, possibly reflecting oligoclonality.

No cell fractionation was done, so the repertoire covers all unsorted peripheral blood T cells. The input for sequencing was blood, taken before antiretroviral therapy. The sequence was collected from an adult with HIV infection. The chain combines TRBV11-2 with TRBJ2-1; D not certain. The DNA for the CDR3 is TGTGCCAGCAGCTTTAGCACAGTGCCAGCCTACAATGATCAGTTCTTC. This encodes CASSFSTVPAYNDQFF.